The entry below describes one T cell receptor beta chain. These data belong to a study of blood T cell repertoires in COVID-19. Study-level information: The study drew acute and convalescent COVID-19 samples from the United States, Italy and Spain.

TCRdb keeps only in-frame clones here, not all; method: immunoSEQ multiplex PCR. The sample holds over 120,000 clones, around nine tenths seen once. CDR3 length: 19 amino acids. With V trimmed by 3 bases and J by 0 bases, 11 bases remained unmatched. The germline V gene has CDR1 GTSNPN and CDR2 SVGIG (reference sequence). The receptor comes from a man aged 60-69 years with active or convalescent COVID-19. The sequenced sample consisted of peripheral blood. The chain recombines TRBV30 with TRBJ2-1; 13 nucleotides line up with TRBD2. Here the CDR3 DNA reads TGTGCCTGGAGAGGAGGACTAGCGGGAGCTTTTAGCTCCTACAATGAGCAGTTCTTC. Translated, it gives CAWRGGLAGAFSSYNEQFF. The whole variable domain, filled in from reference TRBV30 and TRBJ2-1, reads SQTIHQWPATLVQPVGSPLSLECTVEGTSNPNLYWYRQAAGRGLQLLFYSVGIGQISSEVPQNLSASRPQDRQFILSSKKLLLSDSGFYLCAWRGGLAGAFSSYNEQFFGPGTRLTVL.